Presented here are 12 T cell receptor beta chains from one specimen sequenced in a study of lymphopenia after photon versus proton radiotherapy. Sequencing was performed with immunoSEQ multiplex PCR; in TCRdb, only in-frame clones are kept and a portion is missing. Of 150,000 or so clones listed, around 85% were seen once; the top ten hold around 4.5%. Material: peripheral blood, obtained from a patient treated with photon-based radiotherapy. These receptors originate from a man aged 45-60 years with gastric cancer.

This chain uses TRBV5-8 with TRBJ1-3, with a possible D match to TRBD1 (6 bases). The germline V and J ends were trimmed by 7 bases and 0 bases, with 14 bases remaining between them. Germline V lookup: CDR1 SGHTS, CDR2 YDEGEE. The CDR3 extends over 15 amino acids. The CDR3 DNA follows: TGTGCCAGCGGACAGAGACGCAACTCTGGAAACACCATATATTTT. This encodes CASGQRRNSGNTIYF. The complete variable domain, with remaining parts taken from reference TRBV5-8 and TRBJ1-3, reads EAGVTQSPTHLIKTRGQQATLRCSPISGHTSVYWYQQALGLGLQFLLWYDEGEERNRGNFPPRFSGRQFPNYSSELNVNALELEDSALYLCASGQRRNSGNTIYFGEGSWLTVV.

The CDR3 region has the DNA TGTGCCAGTAGTCCCGTGGGACCCTCCTACAATGAGCAGTTCTTC. This codes for CASSPVGPSYNEQFF. The chain joins TRBV19 to TRBJ2-1; D is perhaps TRBD1 or TRBD2 (5 bases each). Trimming stripped 5 bases from V and 0 bases from J, with 11 bases between. Germline V gene lookup returns CDR1 LNHDA and CDR2 SQIVND (reference sequence). The CDR3 sequence is 15 residues long.

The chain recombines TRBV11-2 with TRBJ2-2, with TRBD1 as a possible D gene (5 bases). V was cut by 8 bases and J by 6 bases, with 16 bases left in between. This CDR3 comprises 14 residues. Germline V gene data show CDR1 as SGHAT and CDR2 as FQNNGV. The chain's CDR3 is CASAGSKGSGELFF. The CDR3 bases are TGTGCCAGCGCAGGGTCGAAGGGTTCCGGGGAGCTGTTTTTT.

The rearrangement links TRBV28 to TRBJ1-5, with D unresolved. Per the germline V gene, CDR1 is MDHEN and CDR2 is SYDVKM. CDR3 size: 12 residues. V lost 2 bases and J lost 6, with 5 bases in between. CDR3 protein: CASSLAGQPQHF. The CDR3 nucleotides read TGTGCCAGCAGTTTAGCGGGTCAGCCCCAGCATTTT.

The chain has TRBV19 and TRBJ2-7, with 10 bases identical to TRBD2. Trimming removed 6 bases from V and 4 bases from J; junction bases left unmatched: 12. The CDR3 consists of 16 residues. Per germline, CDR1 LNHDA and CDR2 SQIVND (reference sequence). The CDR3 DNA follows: TGTGCCAGTAGGGCTAGCGGGAGTCCTGCAGGGTACGAGCAGTACTTC. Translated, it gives CASRASGSPAGYEQYF.

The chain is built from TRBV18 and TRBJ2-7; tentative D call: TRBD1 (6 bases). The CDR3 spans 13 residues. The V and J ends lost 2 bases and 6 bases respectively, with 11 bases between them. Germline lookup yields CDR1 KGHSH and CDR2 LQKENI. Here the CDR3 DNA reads TGTGCCAGCTCACCAAAGGGGGAAGTCGAGCAGTACTTC. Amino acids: CASSPKGEVEQYF. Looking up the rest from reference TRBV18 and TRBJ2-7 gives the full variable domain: NAGVMQNPRHLVRRRGQEARLRCSPMKGHSHVYWYRQLPEEGLKFMVYLQKENIIDESGMPKERFSAEFPKEGPSILRIQQVVRGDSAAYFCASSPKGEVEQYFGPGTRLTVT.

The CDR3 DNA reads as TGTGCCAGCAGCCAAGATGAAAGCACCTACAATGAGCAGTTCTTC. Translated: CASSQDESTYNEQFF. The chain recombines TRBV4-2 with TRBJ2-1, with no clear D. Germline V CDR1 and CDR2: LGHNA, YNFKEQ. Deletions cut 0 bases from V and 2 bases from J, with 8 bases between. The CDR3 spans 15 residues.

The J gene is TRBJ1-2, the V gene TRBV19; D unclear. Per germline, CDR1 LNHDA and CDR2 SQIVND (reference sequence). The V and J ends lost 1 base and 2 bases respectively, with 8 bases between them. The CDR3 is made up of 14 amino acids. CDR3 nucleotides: TGTGCCAGTAGTATAGTTGTCGGGAACTATGGCTACACCTTC. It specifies CASSIVVGNYGYTF.

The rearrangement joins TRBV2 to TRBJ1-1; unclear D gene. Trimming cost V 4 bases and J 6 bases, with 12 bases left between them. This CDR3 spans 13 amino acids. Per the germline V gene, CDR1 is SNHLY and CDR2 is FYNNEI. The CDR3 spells CASSVIWSAEAFF. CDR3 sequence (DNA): TGTGCCAGCAGTGTCATATGGAGCGCTGAAGCTTTCTTT.

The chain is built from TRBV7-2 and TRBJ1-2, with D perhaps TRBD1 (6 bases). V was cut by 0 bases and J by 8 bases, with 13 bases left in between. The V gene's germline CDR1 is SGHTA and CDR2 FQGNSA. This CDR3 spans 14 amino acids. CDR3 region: CASSLAGGGQGYTF. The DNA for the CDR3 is TGTGCCAGCAGCTTAGCGGGAGGGGGTCAAGGCTACACCTTC.

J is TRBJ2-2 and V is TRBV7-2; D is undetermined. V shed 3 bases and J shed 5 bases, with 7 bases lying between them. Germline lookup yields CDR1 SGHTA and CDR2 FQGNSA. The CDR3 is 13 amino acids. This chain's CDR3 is CASSFQTTGELFF. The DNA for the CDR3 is TGTGCCAGCAGCTTCCAGACTACCGGGGAGCTGTTTTTT.

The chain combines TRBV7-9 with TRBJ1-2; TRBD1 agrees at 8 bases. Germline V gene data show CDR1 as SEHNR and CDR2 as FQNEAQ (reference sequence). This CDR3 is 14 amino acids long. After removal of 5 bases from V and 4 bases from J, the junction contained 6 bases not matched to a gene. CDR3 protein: CASSPRDRIYGYTF. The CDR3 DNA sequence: TGTGCCAGCAGCCCCCGGGACAGGATCTATGGCTACACCTTC.